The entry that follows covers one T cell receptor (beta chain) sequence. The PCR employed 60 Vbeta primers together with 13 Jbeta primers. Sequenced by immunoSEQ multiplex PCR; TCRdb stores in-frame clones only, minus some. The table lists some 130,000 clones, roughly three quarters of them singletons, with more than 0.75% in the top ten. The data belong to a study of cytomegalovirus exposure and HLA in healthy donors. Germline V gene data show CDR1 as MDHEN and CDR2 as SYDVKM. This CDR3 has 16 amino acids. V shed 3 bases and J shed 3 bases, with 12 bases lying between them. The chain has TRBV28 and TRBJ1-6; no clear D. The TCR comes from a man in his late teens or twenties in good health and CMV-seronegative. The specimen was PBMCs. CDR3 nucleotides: TGTGCCAGCAGTTTGGCTCGAGGGCACTATAATTCACCCCTCCACTTT. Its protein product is CASSLARGHYNSPLHF.